These 9 T cell receptor beta chains came from one sample sequenced in a study of metastatic and nonmetastatic thyroid tumors. TCRdb re-called the PCR reads through MiXCR. The top ten hold 14% of the sample, which has about 43,000 clones, roughly a quarter seen once. Prior to thyroid surgery, none of the patients had received any treatment. Sequencing was carried out using tumor tissue. The receptors were sampled from a female donor with papillary thyroid cancer or a benign thyroid nodule (not recorded which). Some clones in this sample may be carry-over from other donors' samples.

The chain carries TRBV7-2 and TRBJ2-7; 8 nucleotides line up with TRBD2. The germline V gene encodes CDR1 SGHTA and CDR2 FQGNSA. V trimming: 3 bases; J trimming: 4 bases; junction bases outside the gene matches: 5. The CDR3 is 14 amino acids. This CDR3 reads CASSFSGTSYEQYF. CDR3 sequence (DNA): TGTGCCAGCAGCTTTAGCGGGACATCTTACGAGCAGTACTTC.

In its sample, this clone was seen many times. The chain couples TRBV12-3 or TRBV12-4 to TRBJ2-1, with 8 bases lining up with TRBD2. Unmatched junction bases numbered 4, after V lost 7 bases and J lost 2 bases. CDR3 length equals 14 residues. CDR3 loop: CASNPGLAYNEQFF. The CDR3 DNA is TGTGCCAGCAATCCGGGACTAGCCTACAATGAGCAGTTCTTC.

The CDR3 DNA sequence: TGTGCCAGCAGTGTAGGAGGGGCCCAAGAGACCCAGTACTTC. Protein sequence: CASSVGGAQETQYF. This chain uses TRBV25-1 with TRBJ2-5, with D perhaps matching TRBD2 (6 bases). Germline values: CDR1 MGHDK, CDR2 SYGVNS. Trimming stripped 4 bases from V and 1 base from J, with 10 bases between. This CDR3 contains 14 residues.

V and J are TRBV7-6 and TRBJ1-4, with D possibly being TRBD1 (6 bases). The CDR3 is 15 amino acids. The germline V and J ends were trimmed by 5 bases and 7 bases, with 17 bases remaining between them. The V gene's germline CDR1 is SGHVS and CDR2 FNYEAQ. CDR3 nucleotide sequence: TGTGCCAGCAGCCGTACACAGGGCGGAGGTGAAAAACTGTTTTTT. This sequence encodes CASSRTQGGGEKLFF.

This clone was counted a few times. This chain connects TRBV6-2 or TRBV6-3 to TRBJ2-3, with TRBD2 identical over 8 bases. The CDR3 length is 15 residues. The germline CDR1 and CDR2 sequences are MNHEY and SVGEGT. After removal of 10 bases from V and 7 bases from J, the junction contained 16 bases not matched to a gene. The CDR3, as DNA: TGTGCCAACAGCCTATCCGGGGGGGCCGCATATACGCAGTATTTT. Translated: CANSLSGGAAYTQYF.

This clone is categorized as medium-sized. The rearrangement links TRBV5-1 to TRBJ2-2; 7 bases line up with TRBD2. The CDR3 extends over 15 amino acids. CDR1 is SGHRS and CDR2 is YFSETQ in the germline V gene. With 4 bases clipped from V and 7 bases from J, the junction kept 10 bases outside the gene matches. The CDR3 bases are TGCGCCAGCAGCAACCCGGGGGGTACGGTCGGGGAGCTGTTTTTT. Its translation is CASSNPGGTVGELFF.

This clone was observed many times. The chain has TRBV28 and TRBJ2-1; 9 bases are a match to TRBD2. The CDR3 is made up of 16 amino acids. The germline V gene encodes CDR1 MDHEN and CDR2 SYDVKM. J was trimmed by 3 bases and V by 5 bases; bases with no gene match: 8. CDR3 sequence reads: CASSPRAGGIYNEQFF. The DNA of the CDR3 is TGTGCCAGCAGTCCTAGGGCGGGGGGGATCTACAATGAGCAGTTCTTC.

The sample holds a few counts of this clone. The chain employs TRBV6-1 and TRBJ2-1, with 10 bases lining up with TRBD2. This CDR3 region has 16 residues. The ends lost 2 bases at V and 4 bases at J; junction bases unmatched: 5. Per germline, CDR1 MNHNS and CDR2 SASEGT. CDR3 loop: CASSENLAGVYNEQFF. The CDR3 DNA reads TGTGCCAGCAGTGAAAATCTAGCGGGAGTTTACAATGAGCAGTTCTTC.

J is TRBJ2-5 and V is TRBV5-1; 7 nucleotides line up with TRBD1. The V segment lost 7 bases and the J segment 5 bases; nucleotides outside the gene matches: 20. CDR3 length: 17 amino acids. Germline CDR1 and CDR2: SGHRS and YFSETQ. This chain's CDR3 is CASHQREPGGPLETQYF. The CDR3 DNA reads as TGCGCCAGCCATCAACGAGAACCAGGGGGACCCTTGGAGACCCAGTACTTC.